Here is one TCR beta chain with its context. Its antigen is not known. This CDR3 has 17 amino acids. The germline V gene encodes CDR1 SGHAT and CDR2 FQNNGV. Trimming pared 1 base from V and 3 bases from J, leaving 18 bases between. A universal primer site arose from template switching, and cDNA bore unique molecular identifiers. TCRdb re-derived calls from the 5' RACE reads in MiXCR, one entry per CDR3 protein. The table lists some 900,000 distinct CDR3 sequences, roughly an eighth of them singletons, with around 1.6% in the top ten. This sample is drawn from a study of identical twins. Broader study findings: Modeled out-of-frame TCR alpha sharing in monozygotic twins fell below observed levels.

These data also featured in a second study, about yellow fever vaccine responses in identical twins.

Sequencing input: PBMCs. The V and J genes are TRBV11-2 and TRBJ2-5; D is undetermined. This TCR was recovered from a woman younger than 30 in good health. The CDR3 nucleotides are TGTGCCAGCAGCTTAGTCCGAAGTCGGCCAGCCGAAGAGACCCAGTACTTC. It specifies CASSLVRSRPAEETQYF.